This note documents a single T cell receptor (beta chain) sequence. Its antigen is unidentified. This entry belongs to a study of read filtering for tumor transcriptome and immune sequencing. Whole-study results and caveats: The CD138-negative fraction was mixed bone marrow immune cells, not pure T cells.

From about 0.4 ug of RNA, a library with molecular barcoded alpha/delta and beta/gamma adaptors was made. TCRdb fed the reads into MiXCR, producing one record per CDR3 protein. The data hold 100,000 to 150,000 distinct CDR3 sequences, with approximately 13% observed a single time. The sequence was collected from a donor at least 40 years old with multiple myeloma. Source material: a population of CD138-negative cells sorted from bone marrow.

CDR3 DNA: TGCAGTGCTAGAGAAATCAACAGGGAGGGTGGAAAACTGTTTTTT. Its protein is CSAREINREGGKLFF. The chain employs TRBV20-1 and TRBJ1-4, with D perhaps TRBD1 (6 bases). V dropped 0 bases and J dropped 10 bases, with 18 bases sitting between them. This CDR3 contains 15 residues. From germline, CDR1 is DFQATT and CDR2 SNEGSKA (reference sequence).